This T cell receptor (beta chain) was sequenced during a study of T cells in narcolepsy. There are 15 residues in the CDR3. CDR1 and CDR2 (germline): MNHNY, SVGAGI (reference sequence). V lost 5 bases and J lost 2; bases outside the gene matches: 3. Assay: immunoSEQ multiplex PCR; the TCRdb copy retains only in-frame clones and omits some. Here the sample spans roughly 34,000 clones, approximately 80% being singletons. This chain links TRBV6-6 with TRBJ1-5, with 10 bases aligning to TRBD1. Sequencing was carried out using CD45RA- memory CD4+ T cells from PBMCs. The sequence derives from a human donor with narcolepsy. CDR3 nucleotide sequence: TGTGCCAGCAGTACCGGGACAGGGGGCAATCAGCCCCAGCATTTT. It codes for CASSTGTGGNQPQHF.